These T cell receptor beta chains were read from a single sample in a study of CD8 T cells in Susac syndrome. TCRdb redid the calling of the immunoSEQ multiplex PCR reads with MiXCR, one entry per CDR3 protein. The repertoire holds about 120,000 distinct CDR3 sequences, with about 93% as singletons. The sequenced sample was CD4+ T cells from PBMCs. Receptors were obtained from a human donor in good health. Each CDR3 is given with its conserved first and last residue. A D gene is named only where the DNA matches it firmly. Clone size is not always given. Where it is, it says once, few, many or a class for expanded clones.

d_gene	abundance	v_gene	len	j_gene	CDR3nt	CDR3aa
NA	NA	TRBV9	14	TRBJ1-6	TGTGCCAGCAGCGTAGACAGGATGAATTCACCCCTCCACTTT	CASSVDRMNSPLHF
NA	NA	TRBV18	11	TRBJ2-7	TGTGCCAGCTCAACCGTTTACGAGCAGTACTTC	CASSTVYEQYF
NA	NA	TRBV4-3	15	TRBJ1-5	TGCGCCAGCAGCCCCCAAATGGCGGGTAATCAGCCCCAGCATTTT	CASSPQMAGNQPQHF
NA	once	TRBV20-1	11	TRBJ1-1	TGCAGTGCTACCCCCGGGCCTGAAGCTTTCTTT	CSATPGPEAFF
NA	NA	TRBV29-1	17	TRBJ1-2	TGCAGCGTGACACAGACAGGCGTCCCCACAGCTAACTATGGCTACACCTTC	CSVTQTGVPTANYGYTF
TRBD2	NA	TRBV6-2/TRBV6-3	20	TRBJ2-3	TGTGCCAGCAGACCCCCTCACCTACTCCCTAGCGGGAGATCGACAGATACGCAGTATTTT	CASRPPHLLPSGRSTDTQYF
TRBD2	NA	TRBV29-1	14	TRBJ2-1	TGCAGCGTTGATAGAGCGGGAGGCCCCGATGAGCAGTTCTTC	CSVDRAGGPDEQFF
NA	NA	TRBV12-3/TRBV12-4	12	TRBJ2-3	TGTGCCAGCAGGCTAGAACGGGATACGCAGTATTTT	CASRLERDTQYF
TRBD1	NA	TRBV6-2/TRBV6-3	17	TRBJ1-2	TGTGCCAGCAGTTACAAGGGACAGTTAATTTCTAACTATGGCTACACCTTC	CASSYKGQLISNYGYTF
TRBD2	NA	TRBV20-1	15	TRBJ2-1	TGCAGTGCACGCATAGCGGGGGGGCCGGACAATGAGCAGTTCTTC	CSARIAGGPDNEQFF
TRBD2	NA	TRBV6-1	16	TRBJ2-3	TGTGCCAGCGCTCCCGGGCCGAGCGGGAGAGGAGATACGCAGTATTTT	CASAPGPSGRGDTQYF
NA	NA	TRBV12-3/TRBV12-4	12	TRBJ2-7	TGTGCCAGCAGTTGGGACTCCTACGAGCAGTACTTC	CASSWDSYEQYF
TRBD1	NA	TRBV20-1	15	TRBJ2-2	TGCAGTGCTAGCAGGGGGCCCTCGAACACCGGGGAGCTGTTTTTT	CSASRGPSNTGELFF
NA	NA	TRBV14	14	TRBJ2-3	TGTGCCAGCAGCCTATACAGGGATGCAGATACGCAGTATTTT	CASSLYRDADTQYF
NA	NA	TRBV12-3/TRBV12-4	14	TRBJ2-7	TGTGCCAGCAGTAACCCAGCTCGCCATTACGAGCAGTACTTC	CASSNPARHYEQYF
NA	NA	TRBV27	14	TRBJ2-3	TGTGCCAGCAGTTTAGGGTGGCGGACAGATACGCAGTATTTT	CASSLGWRTDTQYF
NA	NA	TRBV5-1	15	TRBJ2-5	TGCGCCAGCAGCGCCGTAGGGGCCGGCCAAGAGACCCAGTACTTC	CASSAVGAGQETQYF
NA	NA	TRBV19	13	TRBJ2-1	TGTGCCAGTAGCCAAGCTCCTAACAATGAGCAGTTCTTC	CASSQAPNNEQFF
NA	NA	TRBV29-1	13	TRBJ1-1	TGCAGCGTTGATGAGGGTCTTAACACTGAAGCTTTCTTT	CSVDEGLNTEAFF
TRBD2	once	TRBV19	16	TRBJ2-1	TGTGCCAGTAGTATATTCTCGGGACTAGGATACAATGAGCAGTTCTTC	CASSIFSGLGYNEQFF
TRBD2	NA	TRBV10-3	13	TRBJ2-4	TGTGCCATCAGTGAAGAGGGAGGGAACATTCAGTACTTC	CAISEEGGNIQYF
TRBD2	NA	TRBV6-2/TRBV6-3	15	TRBJ2-5	TGTGCCAGCAGCCCAGGTACTAGCGAACAAGAGACCCAGTACTTC	CASSPGTSEQETQYF
NA	NA	TRBV29-1	11	TRBJ2-7	TGCAGCGTTGAGCAGGGCTACGAGCAGTACTTC	CSVEQGYEQYF
NA	NA	TRBV7-2	15	TRBJ1-2	TGTGCCAGCAGCTTAGAAAGGATCATGATCTATGGCTACACCTTC	CASSLERIMIYGYTF
NA	NA	TRBV29-1	14	TRBJ2-1	TGCAGCGTTGTGCTGGAACCGAGGGGCAATGAGCAGTTCTTC	CSVVLEPRGNEQFF
TRBD2	NA	TRBV13	15	TRBJ2-7	TGTGCCAGCAGCAACCGGGGGGGGGTGAACTACGAGCAGTACTTC	CASSNRGGVNYEQYF
TRBD1	NA	TRBV11-2	16	TRBJ2-7	TGTGCCAGCAGCTTTCCCCCTATGGACAGGTCGAGCGAGCAGTACTTC	CASSFPPMDRSSEQYF
NA	NA	TRBV7-9	15	TRBJ1-1	TGTGCCAGCAGCCGAGGCGGGACCTTGGACACTGAAGCTTTCTTT	CASSRGGTLDTEAFF